Described below is a single T cell receptor (beta chain) sequence and its context. The antigen is undetermined. This entry belongs to a study of T cell repertoires in cytomegalovirus infection. At the level of the study: Public TCR beta signatures indicated both CMV infection and matching HLA type. Broader study findings: CMV-specific TCR beta clonotypes restricted by HLA-C dominated the ex vivo response. Adding up the frequency of public TCR beta families identified people who carried CMV plus the relevant HLA.

TCRdb analysed the reads with MiXCR anew, one entry per CDR3 protein. This table holds around 170,000 distinct CDR3 sequences, about a sixth found once. The CDR3 consists of 14 residues. Trimming stripped 2 bases from V and 0 bases from J, with 7 bases between. Germline CDR1 MNHEY, CDR2 SVGEGT. This TCR was recovered from a human donor in good health (CMV status not recorded). Some clones in this sample may be carry-over from other donors' samples. The chain uses TRBV6-2 or TRBV6-3 and TRBJ2-5; D is ambiguous. The sample taken for sequencing was CD8+ T cells from PBMCs. The CDR3: CASSYPQDQETQYF. The CDR3 DNA is TGTGCCAGCAGTTACCCCCAAGACCAAGAGACCCAGTACTTC.